This TCR beta chain was sequenced in a study of T cell responses to AZD1222 COVID-19 vaccine. The table came from immunoSEQ multiplex PCR; TCRdb's copy has only in-frame clones and leaves some out. Here the sample spans about 84,000 clones, more than 80% being singletons. The CDR3 has 16 residues. V lost 6 bases and J 1 base, leaving 15 bases between the germline ends. The germline V gene has CDR1 LNHDA and CDR2 SQIVND (reference sequence). The V call is TRBV19, the J call TRBJ2-2; TRBD2 might be the D (5 bases). The TCR comes from an adult in good health. The starting material was peripheral blood, obtained on day 0 of AZD1222 vaccination. This CDR3 reads CASRPMRAVNTGELFF. The CDR3 DNA sequence: TGTGCCAGTAGACCGATGAGGGCCGTGAACACCGGGGAGCTGTTTTTT.